In this sample, the clone carrying this T cell receptor beta chain turned up many times. Its antigen is still unknown. This sample is part of a study of molecular identifiers for immune sequencing clone quantification. The wider study: RNA from approximately 20,000 or 98,000 naive CD8 cells was split five ways in replicates, with four sequenced.

This CDR3 is built from 17 residues. Per germline, CDR1 SGHVS and CDR2 FQNEAQ. After removal of 4 bases from V and 5 bases from J, the junction contained 12 bases not matched to a gene. General observations from the study: Clones with over 20 RNA copies captured over 99% of effector molecules but under 1% of naive ones. Highly expanded clone sizes could be underestimated by identical TCR molecules sharing a barcode.

Via MiXCR, TCRdb re-called the PCR reads, giving one row per CDR3 protein. The sample lists 300,000 to 400,000 distinct CDR3 sequences, about a fifth occurring once. This rearrangement joins TRBV7-8 to TRBJ2-3; 10 bases are shared with TRBD1. The sample comprised naive CD8+ T cells from blood, with Jurkat cell RNA spiked in. The subset here: FACS-sorted CD8+CD4-CCR7+CD45RA+ naive T cells. This receptor was identified in a human donor in good health. Some libraries in this study had Jurkat cell RNA spiked in. CDR3 in amino acids: CASSYTGTGVRRDTQYF. The CDR3 nucleotides are TGTGCCAGCAGCTATACCGGGACAGGGGTGAGGCGAGATACGCAGTATTTT.